Many counts were recorded for the clone carrying this T cell receptor beta chain. Its antigen is unknown. This entry comes from a study of T cells in Graves' hyperthyroidism and ophthalmopathy. Stable hyperthyroidism: no ophthalmopathy progression over 18 months of follow-up. Clinical symptoms, serum thyroxine, TRAb, thyroid ultrasound and orbital computed tomography established diagnosis. RNA transcripts yielded amplified TCR beta CDR3 regions. First-round RT-PCR targeting the TCR CDR3 was performed with the HTBI primer set. TCRdb ran MiXCR on the multiplex PCR reads and lists one entry per CDR3 protein. The sample includes around 290,000 distinct CDR3 sequences, approximately 14% seen only once; the top ten take 7.9%. General study findings and limits: Onset of ophthalmopathy came a median roughly 6 months after the model predicted it.

The V end lost 0 bases, the J end lost 0 bases, and 8 bases lay between the germline ends. Germline CDR1 KGHDR, CDR2 SFDVKD. This CDR3 comprises 16 residues. The clonotype originates from a woman aged 40 to 50 with Graves' hyperthyroidism. The chain couples TRBV24-1 to TRBJ2-1; D uncertain. Sequenced input: blood. DNA for the CDR3: TGTGCCACCAGTGATTTGGAGGCTAGCTCCTACAATGAGCAGTTCTTC. Protein product: CATSDLEASSYNEQFF.